This record covers a single TCR beta chain. The source of the sample is a study of cytomegalovirus exposure and HLA in healthy donors. The CDR3 sequence is 11 residues long. The J segment lost 8 bases and the V segment lost 6 bases, leaving 2 bases of the junction unmatched. The germline CDR1 and CDR2 sequences are SNHLY and FYNNEI. Both 60 Vbeta primers and 13 Jbeta primers went into the PCR. Assay used: immunoSEQ multiplex PCR; TCRdb lists only in-frame clones, some missing. Here the sample spans 95,000 to 150,000 clones, about 78% being singletons. The material sequenced was PBMCs. The TCR sequence derives from a woman in her 40s in good health and CMV-seropositive. The genes are TRBV2 and TRBJ2-3; 7 bases line up with TRBD1. The CDR3 region is CASRGDSTQYF. As DNA, the CDR3 is TGTGCCAGCAGGGGGGACAGTACGCAGTATTTT.